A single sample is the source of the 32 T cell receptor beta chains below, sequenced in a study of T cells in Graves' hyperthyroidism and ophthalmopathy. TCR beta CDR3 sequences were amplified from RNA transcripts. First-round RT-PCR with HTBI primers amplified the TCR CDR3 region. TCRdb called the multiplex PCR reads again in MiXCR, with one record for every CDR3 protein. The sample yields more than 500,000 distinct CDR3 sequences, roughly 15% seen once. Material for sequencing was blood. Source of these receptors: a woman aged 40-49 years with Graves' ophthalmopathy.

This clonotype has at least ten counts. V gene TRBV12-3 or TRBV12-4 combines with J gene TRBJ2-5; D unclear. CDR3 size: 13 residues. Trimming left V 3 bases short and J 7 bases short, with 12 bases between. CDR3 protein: CASSFDSPRTQYF. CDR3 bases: TGTGCCAGCAGTTTCGACTCGCCCAGGACCCAGTACTTC.

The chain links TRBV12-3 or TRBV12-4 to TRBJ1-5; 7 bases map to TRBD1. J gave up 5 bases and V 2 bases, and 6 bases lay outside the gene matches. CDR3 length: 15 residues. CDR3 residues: CASSLNPGQDQPQHF. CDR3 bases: TGTGCCAGCAGTTTAAATCCAGGACAGGATCAGCCCCAGCATTTT.

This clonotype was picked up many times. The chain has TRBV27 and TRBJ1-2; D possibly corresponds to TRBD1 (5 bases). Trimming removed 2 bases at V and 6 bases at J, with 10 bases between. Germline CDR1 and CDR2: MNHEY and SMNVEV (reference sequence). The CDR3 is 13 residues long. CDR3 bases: TGTGCCAGCAGTTTAAGACAGTTCCATGGCTACACCTTC. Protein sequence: CASSLRQFHGYTF.

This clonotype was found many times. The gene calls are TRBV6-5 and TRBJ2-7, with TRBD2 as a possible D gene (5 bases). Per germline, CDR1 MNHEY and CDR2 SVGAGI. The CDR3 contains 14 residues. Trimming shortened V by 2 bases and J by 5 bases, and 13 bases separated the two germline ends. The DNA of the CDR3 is TGTGCCAGCAGTTACGGGAGAGGTCTTGACGAGCAGTACTTC. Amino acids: CASSYGRGLDEQYF.

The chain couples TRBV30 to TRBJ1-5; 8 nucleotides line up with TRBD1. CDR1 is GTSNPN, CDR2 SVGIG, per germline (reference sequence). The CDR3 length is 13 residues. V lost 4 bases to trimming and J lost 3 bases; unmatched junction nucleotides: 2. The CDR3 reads CAWKQGDNQPQHF. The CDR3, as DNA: TGTGCCTGGAAACAGGGGGACAATCAGCCCCAGCATTTT.

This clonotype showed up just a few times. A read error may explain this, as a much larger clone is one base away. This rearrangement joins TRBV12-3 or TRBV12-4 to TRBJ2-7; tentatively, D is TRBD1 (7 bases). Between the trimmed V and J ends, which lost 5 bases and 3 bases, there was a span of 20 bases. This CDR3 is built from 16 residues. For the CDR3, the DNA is TGTGCCAGCAGTGGGGGGCCAACCGGGACAGACTACGAGCAGTACTTC. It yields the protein CASSGGPTGTDYEQYF.

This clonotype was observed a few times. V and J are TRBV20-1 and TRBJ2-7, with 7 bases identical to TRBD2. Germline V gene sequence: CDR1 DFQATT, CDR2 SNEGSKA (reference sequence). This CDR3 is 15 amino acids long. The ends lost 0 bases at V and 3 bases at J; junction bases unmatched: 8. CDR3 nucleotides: TGCAGTGCTAGAGATAACAGGCTAGCGGTCTACGAGCAGTACTTC. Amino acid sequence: CSARDNRLAVYEQYF.

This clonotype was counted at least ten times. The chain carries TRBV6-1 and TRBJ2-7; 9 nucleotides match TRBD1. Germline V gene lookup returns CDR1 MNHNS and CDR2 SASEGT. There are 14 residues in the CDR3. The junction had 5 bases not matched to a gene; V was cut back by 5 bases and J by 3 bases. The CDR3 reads CASSKGQGIYEQYF. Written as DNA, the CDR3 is TGTGCCAGCAGTAAGGGACAGGGAATCTACGAGCAGTACTTC.

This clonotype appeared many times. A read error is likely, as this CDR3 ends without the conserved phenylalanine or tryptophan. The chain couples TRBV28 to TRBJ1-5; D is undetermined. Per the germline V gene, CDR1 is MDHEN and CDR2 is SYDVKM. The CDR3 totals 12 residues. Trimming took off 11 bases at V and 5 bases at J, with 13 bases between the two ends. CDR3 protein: CASGLLDQPQHL. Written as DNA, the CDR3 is TGTGCCTCTGGGCTTCTGGATCAGCCCCAGCATTTG.

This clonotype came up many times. CDR3 sequence (DNA): TGTGCCACCAGCAGAACGAAGGGTCCAGATACGCAGTATTTT. Translated: CATSRTKGPDTQYF. J is TRBJ2-3 and V is TRBV15; D uncertain. This CDR3 is 14 amino acids long. CDR1 and CDR2 from the germline V gene are LNHNV and YYDKDF (reference sequence). Trimming took 2 bases from V and 4 from J, leaving 10 bases between them.

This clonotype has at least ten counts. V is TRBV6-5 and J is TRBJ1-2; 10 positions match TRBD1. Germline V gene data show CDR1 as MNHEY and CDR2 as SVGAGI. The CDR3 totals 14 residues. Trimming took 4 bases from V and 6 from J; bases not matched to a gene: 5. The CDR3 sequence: CASSWDRGMDGYTF. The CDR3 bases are TGTGCCAGCAGTTGGGACAGGGGAATGGATGGCTACACCTTC.

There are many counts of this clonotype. The CDR3 coding sequence is TGTGCCAGCAGTTTTCAGAGCACTGAAGCTTTCTTT. Residues: CASSFQSTEAFF. The V gene is TRBV28, the J gene TRBJ1-1; D unresolved. Trimming removed 3 bases from V and 4 bases from J, with 6 bases in between. Per the germline V gene, CDR1 is MDHEN and CDR2 is SYDVKM. The CDR3 covers 12 residues. The full variable domain, its missing parts supplied by reference TRBV28 and TRBJ1-1, is DVKVTQSSRYLVKRTGEKVFLECVQDMDHENMFWYRQDPGLGLRLIYFSYDVKMKEKGDIPEGYSVSREKKERFSLILESASTNQTSMYLCASSFQSTEAFFGQGTRLTVV.

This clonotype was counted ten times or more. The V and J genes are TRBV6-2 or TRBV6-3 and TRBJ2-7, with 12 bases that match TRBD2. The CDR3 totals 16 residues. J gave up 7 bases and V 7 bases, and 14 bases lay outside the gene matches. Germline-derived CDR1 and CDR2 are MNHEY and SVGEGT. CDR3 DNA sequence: TGTGCCAGCACTCGACTAGCGGGAGCCGCTGTCGGGGAGCAGTACTTC. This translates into CASTRLAGAAVGEQYF.

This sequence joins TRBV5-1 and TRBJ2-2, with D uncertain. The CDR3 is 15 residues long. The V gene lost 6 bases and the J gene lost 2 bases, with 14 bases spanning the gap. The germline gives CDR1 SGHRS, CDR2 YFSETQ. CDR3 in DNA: TGCGCCAGCAAACTGGAAGGAGCAAACACCGGGGAGCTGTTTTTT. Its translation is CASKLEGANTGELFF.

The CDR3 nucleotides are TGTGCCAGCAGTTCACGGGGACAGGGTGAAGCTTTCTTT. Translating it yields CASSSRGQGEAFF. The genes are TRBV12-3 or TRBV12-4 and TRBJ1-1, with TRBD1 matching 9 bases. V trimming: 4 bases; J trimming: 7 bases; junction bases outside the gene matches: 4. The length of the CDR3 is 13 residues.

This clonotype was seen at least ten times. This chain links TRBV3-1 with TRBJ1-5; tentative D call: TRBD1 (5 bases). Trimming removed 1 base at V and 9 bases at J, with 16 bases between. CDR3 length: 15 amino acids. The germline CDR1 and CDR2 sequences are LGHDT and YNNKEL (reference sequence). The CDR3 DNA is TGTGCCAGCAGCCAAGGGGACGGTCGCCTATCGCCCCAGCATTTT. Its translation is CASSQGDGRLSPQHF. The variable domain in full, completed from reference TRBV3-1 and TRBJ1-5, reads DTAVSQTPKYLVTQMGNDKSIKCEQNLGHDTMYWYKQDSKKFLKIMFSYNNKELIINETVPNRFSPKSPDKAHLNLHINSLELGDSAVYFCASSQGDGRLSPQHFGDGTRLSIL.

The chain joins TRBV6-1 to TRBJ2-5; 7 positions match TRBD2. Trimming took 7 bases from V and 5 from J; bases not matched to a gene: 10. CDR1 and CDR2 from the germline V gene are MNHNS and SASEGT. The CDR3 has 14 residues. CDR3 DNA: TGTGCCAGCATTCGCCGGGGGGTCGGGGAGACCCAGTACTTC. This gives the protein CASIRRGVGETQYF.

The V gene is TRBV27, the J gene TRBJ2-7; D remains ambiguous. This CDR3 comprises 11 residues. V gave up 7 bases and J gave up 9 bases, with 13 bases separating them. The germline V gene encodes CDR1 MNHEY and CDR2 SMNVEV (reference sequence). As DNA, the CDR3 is TGTGCCAGCAAGATAACCGGCGGGCAGTACTTC. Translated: CASKITGGQYF.

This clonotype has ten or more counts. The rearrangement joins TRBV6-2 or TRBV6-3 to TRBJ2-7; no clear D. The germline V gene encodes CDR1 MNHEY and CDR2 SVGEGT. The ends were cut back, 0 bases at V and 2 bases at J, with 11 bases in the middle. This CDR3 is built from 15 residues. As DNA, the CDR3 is TGTGCCAGCAGTTACTCGAGAGACGGAGCCTACGAGCAGTACTTC. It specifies CASSYSRDGAYEQYF.

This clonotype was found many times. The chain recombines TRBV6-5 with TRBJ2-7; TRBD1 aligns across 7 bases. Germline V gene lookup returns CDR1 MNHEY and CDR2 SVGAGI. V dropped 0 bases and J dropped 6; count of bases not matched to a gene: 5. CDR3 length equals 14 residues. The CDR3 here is CASSYSRTGAEQYF. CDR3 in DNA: TGTGCCAGCAGTTACTCGAGAACAGGGGCCGAGCAGTACTTC.

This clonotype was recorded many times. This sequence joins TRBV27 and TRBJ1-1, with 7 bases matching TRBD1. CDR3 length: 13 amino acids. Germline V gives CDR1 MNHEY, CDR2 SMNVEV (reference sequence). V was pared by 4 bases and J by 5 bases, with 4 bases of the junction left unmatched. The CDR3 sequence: CASSSYRGTEAFF. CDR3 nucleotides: TGTGCCAGCAGTTCCTACAGGGGTACTGAAGCTTTCTTT.

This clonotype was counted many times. The CDR3 DNA reads TGTGCCAGCAGCACCGGACTAGCGGACACCGGGGAGCTGTTTTTT. Its translation: CASSTGLADTGELFF. The chain uses TRBV5-4 and TRBJ2-2, with TRBD2 matching 10 bases. This CDR3 is built from 15 residues. Looked up from germline, CDR1 is SGHNT and CDR2 is YYREEE (reference sequence). V lost 4 bases to trimming and J lost 3 bases; unmatched junction nucleotides: 3.

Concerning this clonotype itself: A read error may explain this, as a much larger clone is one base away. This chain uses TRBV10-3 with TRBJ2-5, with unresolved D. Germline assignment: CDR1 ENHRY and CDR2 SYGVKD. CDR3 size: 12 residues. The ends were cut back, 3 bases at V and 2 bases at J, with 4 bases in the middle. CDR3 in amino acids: CAISDKQETQYF. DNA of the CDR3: TGTGCCATCAGTGACAAGCAAGAGACCCAGTACTTC.

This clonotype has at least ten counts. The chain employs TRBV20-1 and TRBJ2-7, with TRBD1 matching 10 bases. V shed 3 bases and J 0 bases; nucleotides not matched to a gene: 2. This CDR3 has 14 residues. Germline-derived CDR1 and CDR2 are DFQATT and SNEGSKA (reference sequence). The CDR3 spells CSARGTGDSYEQYF. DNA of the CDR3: TGCAGTGCTAGGGGGACAGGGGACTCCTACGAGCAGTACTTC.

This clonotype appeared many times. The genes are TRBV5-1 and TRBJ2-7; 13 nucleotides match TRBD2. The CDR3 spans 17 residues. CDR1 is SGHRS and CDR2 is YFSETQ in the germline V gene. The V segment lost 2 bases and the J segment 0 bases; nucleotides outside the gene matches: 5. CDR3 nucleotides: TGCGCCAGCAGCTTTGGACTAGCGGGGGAGAGCTCCTACGAGCAGTACTTC. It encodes CASSFGLAGESSYEQYF.

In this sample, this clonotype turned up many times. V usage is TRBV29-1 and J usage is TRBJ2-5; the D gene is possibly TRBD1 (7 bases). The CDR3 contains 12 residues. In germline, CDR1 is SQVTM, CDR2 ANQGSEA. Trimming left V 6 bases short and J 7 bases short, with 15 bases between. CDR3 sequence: CSVAGTAGTQYF. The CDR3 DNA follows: TGCAGCGTCGCGGGGACAGCCGGGACCCAGTACTTC.

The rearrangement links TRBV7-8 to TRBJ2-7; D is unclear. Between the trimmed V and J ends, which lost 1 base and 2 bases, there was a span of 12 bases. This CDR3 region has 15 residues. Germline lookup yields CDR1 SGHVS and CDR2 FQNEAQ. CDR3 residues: CASSLGLGSAYEQYF. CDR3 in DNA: TGTGCCAGCAGCTTAGGATTGGGGTCAGCCTACGAGCAGTACTTC.

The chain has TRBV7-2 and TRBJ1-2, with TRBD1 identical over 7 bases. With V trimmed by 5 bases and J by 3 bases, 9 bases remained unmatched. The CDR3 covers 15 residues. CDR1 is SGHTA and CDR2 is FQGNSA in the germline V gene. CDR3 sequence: CASSPWDSGHYGYTF. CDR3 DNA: TGTGCCAGCAGCCCCTGGGACAGCGGGCACTATGGCTACACCTTC.

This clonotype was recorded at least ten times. The CDR3 loop is CASSGRTGGGYGYTF. CDR3 nucleotides: TGTGCCAGCAGCGGACGGACAGGGGGCGGCTATGGCTACACCTTC. V and J are TRBV13 and TRBJ1-2; 11 bases map to TRBD1. CDR1 and CDR2 (germline): PRHDT, FYEKMQ (reference sequence). The CDR3 has 15 residues. Unmatched junction bases numbered 6, after V lost 5 bases and J lost 4 bases.

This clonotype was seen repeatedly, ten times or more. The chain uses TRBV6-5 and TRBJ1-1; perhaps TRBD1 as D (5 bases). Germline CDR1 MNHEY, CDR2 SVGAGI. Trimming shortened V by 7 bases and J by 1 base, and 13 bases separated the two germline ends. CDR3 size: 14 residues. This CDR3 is CASNPLRGNTEAFF. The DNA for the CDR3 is TGTGCCAGCAACCCGTTAAGGGGGAACACTGAAGCTTTCTTT.

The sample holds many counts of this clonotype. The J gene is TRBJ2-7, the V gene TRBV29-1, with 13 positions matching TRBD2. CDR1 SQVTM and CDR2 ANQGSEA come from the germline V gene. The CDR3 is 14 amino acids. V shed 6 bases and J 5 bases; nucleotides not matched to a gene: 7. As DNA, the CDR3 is TGCAGCGTACGCTGGACTAGCGGGAGTGACGAGCAGTACTTC. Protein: CSVRWTSGSDEQYF.

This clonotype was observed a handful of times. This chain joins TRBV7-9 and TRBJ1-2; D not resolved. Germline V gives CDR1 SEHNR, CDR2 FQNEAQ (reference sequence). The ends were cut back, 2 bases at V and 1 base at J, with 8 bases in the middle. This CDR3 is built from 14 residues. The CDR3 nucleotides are TGTGCCAGCAGCTTACCGCCAGATAACTATGGCTACACCTTC. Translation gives CASSLPPDNYGYTF.